This T cell receptor (beta chain) was recorded in a study of memory CD4+ T cells and cytomegalovirus serostatus. General study points: Suggested: most of the CMV-linked TCR signature lies in CD4+ memory cells. CD4+ memory repertoires contained 67 of 164 reported CMV TCRbeta sequences.

Here immunoSEQ multiplex PCR was the method, and the copy in TCRdb shows in-frame clones only, minus some. The sample holds 50,000 to 65,000 clones, 80% to 90% seen once. This CDR3 is 15 amino acids long. Trimming left V 1 base short and J 4 bases short, with 14 bases between. Germline values: CDR1 SGHRS, CDR2 YFSETQ. The sort gate was single viable CD3+CD4+CD8-CD45RO+ cells for memory CD4+ T cells. After thawing, CD4+ T cells were positively selected. As concerns this clone: Its cognate antigen is unknown.

The chain recombines TRBV5-1 with TRBJ2-5; either TRBD1 or TRBD2 may supply D (7 bases each). The receptor's source is an adult in good health and CMV-seropositive. The material sequenced was memory CD4+ T cells from blood. The CDR3 nucleotides read TGCGCCAGCAGCTTGAGGCAGGGGGAGGGAGAGACCCAGTACTTC. Amino acid sequence: CASSLRQGEGETQYF.